Below, 13 T cell receptor beta chains from the same sample are listed, as sequenced in a study of T cell responses to AZD1222 COVID-19 vaccine. Using immunoSEQ multiplex PCR, the repertoire was profiled, and TCRdb retains in-frame clones only, with some absent. Of more than 100,000 clones listed, about 90% are singletons. This sample comprised peripheral blood, obtained 28 days after the second AZD1222 dose. The receptors were gathered from an adult who received the AZD1222 COVID-19 vaccine.

This clone was recorded a few times. The chain has TRBV7-2 and TRBJ2-1, with TRBD2 matching over 9 bases. Germline CDR1 SGHTA, CDR2 FQGNSA. This CDR3 is 14 amino acids long. V shed 3 bases, J shed 8 bases, and the junction held 5 bases outside the gene matches. The CDR3 loop is CASSFSGSRDEQFF. In DNA form, the CDR3 reads TGTGCCAGCAGCTTTAGCGGGAGTAGAGATGAGCAGTTCTTC.

This chain uses TRBV9 with TRBJ1-6, with 8 positions matching TRBD1. The CDR3 has 14 residues. Losses at the gene ends were 4 bases for V and 9 bases for J; bases not matched to a gene: 6. Germline V lookup: CDR1 SGDLS, CDR2 YYNGEE. In DNA form, the CDR3 reads TGTGCCAGCAGCACCAGGGGGCAAGGTTCACCCCTCCACTTT. Translating gives CASSTRGQGSPLHF.

The sample holds a few counts of this clone. V and J are TRBV19 and TRBJ1-1; possibly TRBD1 for D (5 bases). Trimming stripped 3 bases from V and 3 bases from J, with 14 bases between. The CDR3 extends over 15 amino acids. Germline V gene lookup returns CDR1 LNHDA and CDR2 SQIVND (reference sequence). CDR3 region: CASSIIQGRYTEAFF. CDR3 sequence (DNA): TGTGCCAGTAGTATTATCCAGGGAAGGTACACTGAAGCTTTCTTT.

V gene TRBV7-8 combines with J gene TRBJ2-5, with D perhaps matching TRBD1 (6 bases). The CDR3 contains 16 residues. Germline loops: CDR1 SGHVS, CDR2 FQNEAQ. Trimming took 3 bases from V and 5 from J, leaving 19 bases between them. In DNA form, the CDR3 reads TGTGCCAGCAGCTTTCCGCGGGCTAGGGGGTTGGAGACCCAGTACTTC. It codes for CASSFPRARGLETQYF.

V is TRBV27 and J is TRBJ2-5; perhaps TRBD1 as D (6 bases). Germline CDR1 reads MNHEY; CDR2 reads SMNVEV (reference sequence). The CDR3 consists of 13 residues. Trimming cost V 4 bases and J 4 bases, with 10 bases left between them. Here the CDR3 reads CASSSLGGETQYF. DNA of the CDR3: TGTGCCAGCAGTTCCCTAGGGGGAGAGACCCAGTACTTC.

The J gene is TRBJ1-1, the V gene TRBV9; D remains ambiguous. Germline CDR1 and CDR2: SGDLS and YYNGEE. Between the trimmed V and J ends, which lost 4 bases and 0 bases, there was a span of 10 bases. The CDR3 runs 14 residues. The CDR3 is CASSHGILNTEAFF. For the CDR3, the DNA is TGTGCCAGCAGCCACGGGATCTTGAACACTGAAGCTTTCTTT.

The chain joins TRBV12-5 to TRBJ1-1, with unresolved D. The V and J ends lost 3 bases and 10 bases respectively, with 9 bases between them. Germline V gene sequence: CDR1 LGHNT, CDR2 FRNRAP. The CDR3 extends over 11 amino acids. As DNA, the CDR3 is TGTGCTAGTGGTTTCGGTGTCACAGCTTTCTTT. It specifies CASGFGVTAFF.

The J gene is TRBJ1-1, the V gene TRBV10-2; D remains ambiguous. Germline V gene sequence: CDR1 WSHSY, CDR2 SAAADI. The V and J ends lost 8 bases and 5 bases respectively, with 6 bases between them. This CDR3 has 10 residues. The CDR3 sequence is CASGSTEAFF. The CDR3 bases are TGCGCCAGCGGGTCGACTGAAGCTTTCTTT.

This clone was observed a few times. The chain is built from TRBV19 and TRBJ1-5; tentative D call: TRBD1 (5 bases). V lost 10 bases, J lost 0 bases, and 10 bases lay in between. Per the germline V gene, CDR1 is LNHDA and CDR2 is SQIVND (reference sequence). The CDR3 loop spans 13 amino acids. The CDR3 here is CATNRNSNQPQHF. DNA of the CDR3: TGTGCCACTAACAGGAATAGCAATCAGCCCCAGCATTTT. Using reference TRBV19 and TRBJ1-5 for the parts outside the CDR3, the full variable domain is DGGITQSPKYLFRKEGQNVTLSCEQNLNHDAMYWYRQDPGQGLRLIYYSQIVNDFQKGDIAEGYSVSREKKESFPLTVTSAQKNPTAFYLCATNRNSNQPQHFGDGTRLSIL.

The J gene is TRBJ1-6, the V gene TRBV2; 11 positions agree with TRBD1. The CDR3 has 14 amino acids. V was clipped by 5 bases and J by 9 bases; unmatched bases: 3. Germline V gene lookup returns CDR1 SNHLY and CDR2 FYNNEI. CDR3 sequence reads: CASSRDRGSSPLHF. DNA of the CDR3: TGTGCCAGCAGTCGGGACAGGGGGTCTTCACCCCTCCACTTT.

The chain links TRBV4-1 to TRBJ2-7, with D maybe TRBD1 (6 bases). Germline V gives CDR1 MGHRA, CDR2 YSYEKL. The CDR3 totals 14 residues. V dropped 4 bases and J dropped 0 bases, with 10 bases sitting between them. The CDR3 reads CASSPSTGSYEQYF. CDR3 DNA sequence: TGCGCCAGCAGCCCATCGACAGGCTCCTACGAGCAGTACTTC.

The chain recombines TRBV28 with TRBJ1-2, with 9 positions matching TRBD1. The germline V gene has CDR1 MDHEN and CDR2 SYDVKM. V was clipped by 5 bases and J by 12 bases; unmatched bases: 7. The CDR3 has 12 residues. This chain's CDR3 is CASSLTGTGHTF. The CDR3 DNA reads as TGTGCCAGCAGTCTTACTGGGACAGGGCACACCTTC.

The chain couples TRBV20-1 to TRBJ2-5; D is uncertain. Germline lookup yields CDR1 DFQATT and CDR2 SNEGSKA (reference sequence). The CDR3 runs 11 residues. V was pared by 2 bases and J by 6 bases, with 7 bases between. CDR3 nucleotide sequence: TGCAGTGCTAGACAGCAACAGACCCAGTACTTC. Its protein is CSARQQQTQYF.